The clone carrying this T cell receptor (beta chain) turned up a few times. Its cognate antigen is unknown. The germline CDR1 and CDR2 sequences are SGHVS and FQNEAQ. J was trimmed by 14 bases and V by 2 bases; bases with no gene match: 7. This CDR3 spans 15 amino acids. This sample stems from a study of spatial heterogeneity in lung cancer. Study at large: Donation came from 70 or so patients with untreated early-stage non-small cell lung cancer. Study-wide points: Tumor TCRs that were ubiquitous and expanded showed up in blood more at resection than follow-up.

Time point here: blood at routine non-recurrence follow-up after resection. Whole RNA obtained from tumor, nontumor lung or frozen PBMC underwent sequencing without sorting. Every cDNA TCR molecule received its own unique molecular identifier. Via MiXCR, TCRdb re-called the 5' RACE reads, giving one row per CDR3 protein. Among 110,000 or so distinct CDR3 sequences listed, less than 14% were seen once. The rearrangement links TRBV7-8 to TRBJ2-1; TRBD2 agrees at 15 bases. The clonotype originates from a female donor with early-stage non-small cell lung cancer. The material was PBMCs, obtained at follow-up. CDR3 sequence: CASSLPGTSGRKKFF. The CDR3 DNA follows: TGTGCCAGCAGCTTACCCGGGACTAGCGGGAGGAAGAAGTTCTTC.